This T cell receptor (beta chain) was recorded in a study of human thymus T cells. TCRdb's table, derived via immunoSEQ multiplex PCR, lists solely in-frame clones and lacks some. The table has 54,000 or so clones, 94% seen once. The CDR3 loop spans 13 amino acids. The V gene's germline CDR1 is SGDLS and CDR2 YYNGEE. Trimming removed 4 bases at V and 0 bases at J, with 7 bases between. Overall study results and limits: Blood and thymic repertoires both appeared biased in V and J gene usage.

In the case of this clone: What it binds is not known.

Blood DNA came from all available leukocytes, not a fixed cell number. The sequence derives from a boy in the first two years of life with a congenital heart defect but otherwise immunologically healthy. V gene TRBV9 combines with J gene TRBJ1-1; maybe TRBD1 (5 bases). The material sequenced was blood. As DNA, the CDR3 is TGTGCCAGCAGCCAAGGGGTGAACACTGAAGCTTTCTTT. Its protein is CASSQGVNTEAFF.